Listed here are 13 T cell receptor beta chains from one sample, sequenced in a study of T cell responses to AZD1222 COVID-19 vaccine. TCRdb's table, derived via immunoSEQ multiplex PCR, lists solely in-frame clones and lacks some. This sample has tens of thousands of clones, with approximately 91% found just once. This sample comprised peripheral blood, obtained 28 days after the second AZD1222 dose. These receptor sequences come from an adult who received the AZD1222 COVID-19 vaccine.

The chain couples TRBV7-9 to TRBJ1-2; D is perhaps TRBD1 (6 bases). This CDR3 is built from 14 residues. V was pared by 5 bases and J by 7 bases, with 17 bases between. Germline values: CDR1 SEHNR, CDR2 FQNEAQ (reference sequence). The CDR3 DNA reads as TGTGCCAGCAGCCGAAGGGGGGAAGAAGGTGGCTACACCTTC. This sequence encodes CASSRRGEEGGYTF.

The chain recombines TRBV7-9 with TRBJ1-1; no clear D gene. The CDR3 runs to 13 residues. Trimming cost V 2 bases and J 6 bases, with 10 bases left between them. CDR1 and CDR2 (germline): SEHNR, FQNEAQ (reference sequence). The CDR3 bases are TGTGCCAGCAGCTTATTAATTCGGGCTGAAGCTTTCTTT. It is translated as CASSLLIRAEAFF.

Turning to this clone: The junction and the germline gene differ at one end; a read error may be behind it. V is TRBV19 and J is TRBJ2-1; 11 nucleotides match TRBD2. CDR1 is LNHDA, CDR2 SQIVND, per germline (reference sequence). CDR3 length: 14 residues. The CDR3 bases are TGTGCCAGTAGGATAGCGGGGGGGCACCATGAGCAGTTCTTC. The encoded protein is CASRIAGGHHEQFF.

The V and J genes are TRBV4-1 and TRBJ1-1; 9 nucleotides align to TRBD1. With 3 bases clipped from V and 0 bases from J, the junction kept 11 bases outside the gene matches. The CDR3 runs to 18 residues. CDR1 is MGHRA, CDR2 YSYEKL, per germline. The CDR3 sequence is CASSHPGQGNLLNTEAFF. Written as DNA, the CDR3 is TGCGCCAGCAGCCACCCGGGACAGGGCAACCTCTTGAACACTGAAGCTTTCTTT.

V is TRBV11-2 and J is TRBJ1-1, with a possible D match to TRBD1 (6 bases). Germline V gene data show CDR1 as SGHAT and CDR2 as FQNNGV. The CDR3 spans 15 residues. Trimming stripped 0 bases from V and 5 bases from J, with 13 bases between. The CDR3 nucleotides are TGTGCCAGCAGCTTAGATGGAGGGGGACGAACTGAAGCTTTCTTT. Translated: CASSLDGGGRTEAFF.

V and J are TRBV5-1 and TRBJ1-2; the match to TRBD1 covers 7 bases. V lost 4 bases to trimming and J lost 0 bases; unmatched junction nucleotides: 3. This CDR3 is built from 14 residues. Germline values: CDR1 SGHRS, CDR2 YFSETQ. This CDR3 reads CASSAGGANYGYTF. The CDR3, as DNA: TGCGCCAGCAGCGCAGGGGGTGCTAACTATGGCTACACCTTC. The entire variable domain, with the rest obtained from reference TRBV5-1 and TRBJ1-2, is as follows: KAGVTQTPRYLIKTRGQQVTLSCSPISGHRSVSWYQQTPGQGLQFLFEYFSETQRNKGNFPGRFSGRQFSNSRSEMNVSTLELGDSALYLCASSAGGANYGYTFGSGTRLTVV.

The chain joins TRBV19 to TRBJ1-5; D unclear. Trimming shortened V by 1 base and J by 2 bases, and 9 bases separated the two germline ends. Germline CDR1 reads LNHDA; CDR2 reads SQIVND (reference sequence). CDR3 length: 15 amino acids. CDR3 region: CASSIGARGNQPQHF. In DNA, the CDR3 is TGTGCCAGTAGTATAGGCGCTCGGGGCAATCAGCCCCAGCATTTT. The whole variable domain, filled in from reference TRBV19 and TRBJ1-5, reads DGGITQSPKYLFRKEGQNVTLSCEQNLNHDAMYWYRQDPGQGLRLIYYSQIVNDFQKGDIAEGYSVSREKKESFPLTVTSAQKNPTAFYLCASSIGARGNQPQHFGDGTRLSIL.

The chain joins TRBV4-1 to TRBJ1-1; D gene uncertain. The CDR3 extends over 13 amino acids. The V and J ends lost 6 bases and 2 bases respectively, with 10 bases between them. CDR1 MGHRA and CDR2 YSYEKL come from the germline V gene. CDR3 sequence: CASRIGPNTEAFF. The CDR3 nucleotides are TGCGCCAGCAGGATCGGGCCTAACACTGAAGCTTTCTTT.

This chain uses TRBV7-2 with TRBJ1-5, with D perhaps TRBD1 (5 bases). The CDR3 spans 17 residues. Trimming cost V 5 bases and J 1 base, with 18 bases left between them. Germline assignment: CDR1 SGHTA and CDR2 FQGNSA. CDR3 in amino acids: CASSPWGGRQSNQPQHF. For the CDR3, the DNA is TGTGCCAGCAGCCCTTGGGGTGGGAGACAGAGCAATCAGCCCCAGCATTTT.

To note about this clone: An end of the junction does not agree with germline; a read error may underlie this. This sequence joins TRBV18 and TRBJ1-5, with no clear D. CDR1 is KGHSH, CDR2 LQKENI, per germline. The CDR3 consists of 14 residues. The CDR3 DNA is TGTGCCAGCTCACCGGGATTTGGGAATCAGCCCCAGCACTTT. As protein: CASSPGFGNQPQHF.

The chain links TRBV4-1 to TRBJ2-4, with a possible D match to TRBD1 (6 bases). Germline values: CDR1 MGHRA, CDR2 YSYEKL. CDR3 length: 16 residues. The ends were cut back, 0 bases at V and 0 bases at J, with 9 bases in the middle. CDR3 sequence reads: CASSQDGTLAKNIQYF. CDR3 nucleotides: TGCGCCAGCAGCCAAGATGGGACACTAGCCAAAAACATTCAGTACTTC.

V is TRBV10-2 and J is TRBJ1-1, with D maybe TRBD1 (5 bases). The V and J ends lost 4 bases and 2 bases respectively, with 8 bases between them. This CDR3 has 13 amino acids. The germline gives CDR1 WSHSY, CDR2 SAAADI. CDR3 sequence reads: CASSGQLNTEAFF. CDR3 sequence (DNA): TGCGCCAGCAGTGGACAGTTAAACACTGAAGCTTTCTTT.

The J gene is TRBJ2-5, the V gene TRBV6-5; TRBD2 matches at 8 bases. This CDR3 is built from 14 residues. The V segment lost 7 bases and the J segment 2 bases; nucleotides outside the gene matches: 6. Per the germline V gene, CDR1 is MNHEY and CDR2 is SVGAGI. This chain's CDR3 is CASKRGILQETQYF. The CDR3 DNA is TGTGCCAGCAAGCGGGGGATTTTACAAGAGACCCAGTACTTC.